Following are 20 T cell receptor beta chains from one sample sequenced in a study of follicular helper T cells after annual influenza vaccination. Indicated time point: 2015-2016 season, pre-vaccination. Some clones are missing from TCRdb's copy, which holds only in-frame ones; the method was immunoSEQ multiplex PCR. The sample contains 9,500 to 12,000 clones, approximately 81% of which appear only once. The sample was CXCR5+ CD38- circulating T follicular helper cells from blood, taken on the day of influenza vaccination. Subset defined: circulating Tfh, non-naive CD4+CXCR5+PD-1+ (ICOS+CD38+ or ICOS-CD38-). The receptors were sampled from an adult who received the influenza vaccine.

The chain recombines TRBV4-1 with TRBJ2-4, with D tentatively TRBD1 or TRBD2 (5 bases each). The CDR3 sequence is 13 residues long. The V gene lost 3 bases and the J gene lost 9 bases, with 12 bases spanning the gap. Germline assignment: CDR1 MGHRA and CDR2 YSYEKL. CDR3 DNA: TGCGCCAGCAGCCAGCTCAGGGAGAGCATTCAGTACTTC. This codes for CASSQLRESIQYF.

CDR3 in DNA: TGTGCCATCAGGGATAGGACCCTTAACTCTGAAGCTTTCTTT. Protein sequence: CAIRDRTLNSEAFF. This chain uses TRBV10-3 with TRBJ1-1; no reliable D call. Germline CDR1 reads ENHRY; CDR2 reads SYGVKD. The CDR3 length is 14 residues. V was pared by 6 bases and J by 6 bases, with 17 bases between.

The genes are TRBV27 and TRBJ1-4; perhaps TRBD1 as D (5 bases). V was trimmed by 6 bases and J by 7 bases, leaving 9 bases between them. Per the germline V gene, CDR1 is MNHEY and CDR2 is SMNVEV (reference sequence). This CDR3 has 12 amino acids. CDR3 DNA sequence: TGTGCCAGCAGAGGGGTGGGTGAAAAACTGTTTTTT. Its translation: CASRGVGEKLFF.

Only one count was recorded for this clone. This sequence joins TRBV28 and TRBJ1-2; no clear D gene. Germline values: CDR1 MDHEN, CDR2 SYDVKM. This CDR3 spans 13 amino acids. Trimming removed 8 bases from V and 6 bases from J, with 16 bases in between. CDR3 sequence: CASAVDAKDGYTF. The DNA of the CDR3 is TGTGCCAGCGCCGTAGACGCGAAGGATGGCTACACCTTC.

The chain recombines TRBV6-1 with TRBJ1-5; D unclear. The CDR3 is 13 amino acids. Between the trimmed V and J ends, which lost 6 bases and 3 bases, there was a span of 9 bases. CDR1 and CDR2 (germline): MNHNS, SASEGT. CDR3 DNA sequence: TGTGCCAGCAGCCAGATCCCCAATCAGCCCCAGCATTTT. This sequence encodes CASSQIPNQPQHF.

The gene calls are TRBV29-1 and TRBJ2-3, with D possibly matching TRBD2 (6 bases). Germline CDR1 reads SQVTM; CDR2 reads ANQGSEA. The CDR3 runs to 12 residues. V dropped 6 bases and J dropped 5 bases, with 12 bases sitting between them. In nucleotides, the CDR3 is TGCAGCGTGCGGGGTCAGGGAGATACGCAGTATTTT. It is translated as CSVRGQGDTQYF.

CDR3 protein: CASSLKGPTYEKLFF. CDR3 nucleotide sequence: TGTGCCAGCAGCTTGAAGGGGCCGACTTATGAAAAACTGTTTTTT. J is TRBJ1-4 and V is TRBV5-6; TRBD1 is a possible D gene (5 bases). Per the germline V gene, CDR1 is SGHDT and CDR2 is YYEEEE. CDR3 length: 15 residues. V was clipped by 1 base and J by 6 bases, with 13 bases between them.

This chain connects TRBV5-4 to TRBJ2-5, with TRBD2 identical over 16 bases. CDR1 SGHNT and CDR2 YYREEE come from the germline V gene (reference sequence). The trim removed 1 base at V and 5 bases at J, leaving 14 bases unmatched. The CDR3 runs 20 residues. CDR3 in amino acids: CASSLSGMGLAGGPRETQYF. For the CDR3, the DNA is TGTGCCAGCAGCTTGTCCGGCATGGGACTAGCGGGAGGGCCGCGGGAGACCCAGTACTTC.

The CDR3 sequence is CASSVGVGVSYNEQFF. Here the CDR3 DNA reads TGTGCCAGCAGTGTAGGGGTGGGGGTCTCCTACAATGAGCAGTTCTTC. The chain recombines TRBV27 with TRBJ2-1; D assignment may be TRBD1 or TRBD2 (5 bases each). Looked up from germline, CDR1 is MNHEY and CDR2 is SMNVEV (reference sequence). V was clipped by 5 bases and J by 0 bases, with 14 bases between them. The CDR3 length is 16 residues.

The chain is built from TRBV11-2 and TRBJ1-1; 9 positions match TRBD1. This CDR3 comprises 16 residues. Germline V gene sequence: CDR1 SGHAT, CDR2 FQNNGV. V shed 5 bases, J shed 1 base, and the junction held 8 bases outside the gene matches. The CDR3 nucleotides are TGTGCCAGCAGCCTGGGACAGGGAGCTACGAACACTGAAGCTTTCTTT. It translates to CASSLGQGATNTEAFF.

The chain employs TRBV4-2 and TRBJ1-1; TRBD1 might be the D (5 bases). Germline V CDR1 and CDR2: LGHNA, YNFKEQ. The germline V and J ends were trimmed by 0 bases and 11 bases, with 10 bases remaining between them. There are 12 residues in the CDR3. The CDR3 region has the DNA TGTGCCAGCAGCCAAGACAGGGTTTATGCTTTCTTT. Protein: CASSQDRVYAFF.

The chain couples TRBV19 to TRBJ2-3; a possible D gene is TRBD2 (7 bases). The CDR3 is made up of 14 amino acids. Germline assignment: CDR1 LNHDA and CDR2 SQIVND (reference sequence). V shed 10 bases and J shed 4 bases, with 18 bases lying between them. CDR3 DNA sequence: TGTGCCACCAGGGGAGGCGGGAGAGCAGATACGCAGTATTTT. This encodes CATRGGGRADTQYF.

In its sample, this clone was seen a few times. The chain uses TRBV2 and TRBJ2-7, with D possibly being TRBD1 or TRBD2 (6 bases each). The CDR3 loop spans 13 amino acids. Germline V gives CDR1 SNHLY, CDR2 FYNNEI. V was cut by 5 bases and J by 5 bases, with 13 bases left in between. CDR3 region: CASSSIGGDEQYF. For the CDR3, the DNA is TGTGCCAGCAGTAGCATCGGGGGCGACGAGCAGTACTTC.

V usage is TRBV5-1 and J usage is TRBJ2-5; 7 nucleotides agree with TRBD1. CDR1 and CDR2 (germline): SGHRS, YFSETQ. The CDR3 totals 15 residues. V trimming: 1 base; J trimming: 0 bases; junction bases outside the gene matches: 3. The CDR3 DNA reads TGCGCCAGCAGCTTGTCGACAGGGAACCAAGAGACCCAGTACTTC. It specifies CASSLSTGNQETQYF. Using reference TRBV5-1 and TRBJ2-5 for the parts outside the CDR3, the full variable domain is KAGVTQTPRYLIKTRGQQVTLSCSPISGHRSVSWYQQTPGQGLQFLFEYFSETQRNKGNFPGRFSGRQFSNSRSEMNVSTLELGDSALYLCASSLSTGNQETQYFGPGTRLLVL.

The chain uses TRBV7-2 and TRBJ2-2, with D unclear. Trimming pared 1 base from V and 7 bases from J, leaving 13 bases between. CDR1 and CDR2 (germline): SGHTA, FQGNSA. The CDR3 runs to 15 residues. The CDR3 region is CASSLGPPGFGELFF. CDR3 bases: TGTGCCAGCAGCTTAGGGCCCCCCGGGTTCGGGGAGCTGTTTTTT.

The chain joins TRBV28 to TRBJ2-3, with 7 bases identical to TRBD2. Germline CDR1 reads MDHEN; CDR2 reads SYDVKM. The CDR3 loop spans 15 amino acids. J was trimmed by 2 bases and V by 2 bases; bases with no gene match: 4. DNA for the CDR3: TGTGCCAGCAGTTTAGCGGGAGACCACACAGATACGCAGTATTTT. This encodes CASSLAGDHTDTQYF.

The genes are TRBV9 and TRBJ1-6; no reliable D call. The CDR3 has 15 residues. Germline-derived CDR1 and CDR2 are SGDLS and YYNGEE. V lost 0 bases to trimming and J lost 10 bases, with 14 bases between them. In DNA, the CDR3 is TGTGCCAGCAGCGTAGTTCCGGAAACGGCATCACCCCTCCACTTT. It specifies CASSVVPETASPLHF.

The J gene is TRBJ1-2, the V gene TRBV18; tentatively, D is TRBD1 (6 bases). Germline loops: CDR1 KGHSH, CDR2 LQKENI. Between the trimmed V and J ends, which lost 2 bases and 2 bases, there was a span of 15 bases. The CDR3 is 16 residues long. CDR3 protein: CASSPGQRYGNYGYTF. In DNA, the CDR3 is TGTGCCAGCTCACCAGGACAGCGTTACGGGAACTATGGCTACACCTTC.

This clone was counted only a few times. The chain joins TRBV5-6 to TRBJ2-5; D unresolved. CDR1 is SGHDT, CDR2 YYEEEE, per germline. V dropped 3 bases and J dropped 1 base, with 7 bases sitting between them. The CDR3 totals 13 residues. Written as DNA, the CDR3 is TGTGCCAGCAGCTCTGGTCCCCAAGAGACCCAGTACTTC. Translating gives CASSSGPQETQYF.

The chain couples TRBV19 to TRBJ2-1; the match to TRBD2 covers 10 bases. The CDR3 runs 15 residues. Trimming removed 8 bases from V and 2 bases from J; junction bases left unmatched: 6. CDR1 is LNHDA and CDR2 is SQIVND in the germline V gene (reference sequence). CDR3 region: CASDSGTSAYNEQFF. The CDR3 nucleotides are TGTGCCAGTGATTCAGGGACTAGCGCCTACAATGAGCAGTTCTTC.